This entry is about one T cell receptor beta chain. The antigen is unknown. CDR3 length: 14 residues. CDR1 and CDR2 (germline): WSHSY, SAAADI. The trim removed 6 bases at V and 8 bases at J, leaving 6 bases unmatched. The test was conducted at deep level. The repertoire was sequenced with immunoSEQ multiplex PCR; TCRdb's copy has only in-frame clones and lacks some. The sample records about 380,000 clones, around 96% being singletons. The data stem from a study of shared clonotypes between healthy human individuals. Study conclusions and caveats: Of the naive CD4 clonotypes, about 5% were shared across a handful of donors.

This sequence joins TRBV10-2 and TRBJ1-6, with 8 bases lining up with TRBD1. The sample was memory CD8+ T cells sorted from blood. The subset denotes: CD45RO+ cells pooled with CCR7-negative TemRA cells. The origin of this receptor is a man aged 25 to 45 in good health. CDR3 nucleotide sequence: TGCGCCAGCAGCTGGACAGGGAGGGATTCACCCCTCCACTTT. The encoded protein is CASSWTGRDSPLHF.